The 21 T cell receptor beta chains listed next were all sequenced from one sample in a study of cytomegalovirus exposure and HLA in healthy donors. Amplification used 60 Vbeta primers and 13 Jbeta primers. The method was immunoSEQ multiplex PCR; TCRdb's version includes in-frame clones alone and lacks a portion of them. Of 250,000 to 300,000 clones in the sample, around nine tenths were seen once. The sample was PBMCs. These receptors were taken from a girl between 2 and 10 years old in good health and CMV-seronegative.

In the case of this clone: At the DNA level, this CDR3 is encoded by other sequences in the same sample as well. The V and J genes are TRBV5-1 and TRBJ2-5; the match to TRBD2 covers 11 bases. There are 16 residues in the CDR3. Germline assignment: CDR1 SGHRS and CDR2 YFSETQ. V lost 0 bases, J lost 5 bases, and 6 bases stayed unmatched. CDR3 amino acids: CASSLEVAGGPETQYF. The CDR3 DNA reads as TGCGCCAGCAGCTTGGAGGTAGCGGGGGGGCCGGAGACCCAGTACTTC.

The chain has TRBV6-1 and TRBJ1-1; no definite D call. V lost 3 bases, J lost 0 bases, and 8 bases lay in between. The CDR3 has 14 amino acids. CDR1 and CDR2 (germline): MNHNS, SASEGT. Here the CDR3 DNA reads TGTGCCAGCAGTGAGGAGGTCATGAACACTGAAGCTTTCTTT. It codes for CASSEEVMNTEAFF.

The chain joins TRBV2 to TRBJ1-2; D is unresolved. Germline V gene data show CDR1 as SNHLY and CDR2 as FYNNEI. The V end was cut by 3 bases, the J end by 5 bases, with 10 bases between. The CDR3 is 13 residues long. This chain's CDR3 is CASSERVGYGYTF. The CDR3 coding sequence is TGTGCCAGCAGTGAGAGGGTCGGGTATGGCTACACCTTC. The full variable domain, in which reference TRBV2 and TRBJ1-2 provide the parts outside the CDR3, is EPEVTQTPSHQVTQMGQEVILRCVPISNHLYFYWYRQILGQKVEFLVSFYNNEISEKSEIFDDQFSVERPDGSNFTLKIRSTKLEDSAMYFCASSERVGYGYTFGSGTRLTVV.

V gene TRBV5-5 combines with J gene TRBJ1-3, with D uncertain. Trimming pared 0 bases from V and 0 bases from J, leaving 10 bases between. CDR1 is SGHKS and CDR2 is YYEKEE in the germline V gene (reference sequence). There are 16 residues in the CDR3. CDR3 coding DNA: TGTGCCAGCAGCTTGGCCGGAACAGCCTCTGGAAACACCATATATTTT. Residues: CASSLAGTASGNTIYF. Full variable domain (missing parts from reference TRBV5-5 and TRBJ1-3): DAGVTQSPTHLIKTRGQQVTLRCSPISGHKSVSWYQQVLGQGPQFIFQYYEKEERGRGNFPDRFSARQFPNYSSELNVNALLLGDSALYLCASSLAGTASGNTIYFGEGSWLTVV.

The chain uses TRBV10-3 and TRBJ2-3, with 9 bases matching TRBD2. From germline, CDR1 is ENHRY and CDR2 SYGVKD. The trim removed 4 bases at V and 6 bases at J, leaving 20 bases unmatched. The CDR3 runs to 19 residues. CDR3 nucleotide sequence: TGTGCCATCAGTGGCCGACTAGCGGAAGCACACCTCGTCCCGGATACGCAGTATTTT. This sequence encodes CAISGRLAEAHLVPDTQYF.

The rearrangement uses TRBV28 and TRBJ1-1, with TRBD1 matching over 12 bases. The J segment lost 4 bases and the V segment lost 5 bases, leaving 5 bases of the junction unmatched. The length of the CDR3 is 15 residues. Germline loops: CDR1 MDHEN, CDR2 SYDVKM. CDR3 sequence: CASSPGQGAGTEAFF. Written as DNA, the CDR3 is TGTGCCAGCAGTCCGGGACAGGGGGCCGGCACTGAAGCTTTCTTT.

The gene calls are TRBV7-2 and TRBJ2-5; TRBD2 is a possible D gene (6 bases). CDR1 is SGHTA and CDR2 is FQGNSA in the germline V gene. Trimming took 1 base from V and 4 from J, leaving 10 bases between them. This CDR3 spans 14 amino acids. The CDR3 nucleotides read TGTGCCAGCAGCTTAGACGCCGGGAGAGAGACCCAGTACTTC. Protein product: CASSLDAGRETQYF.

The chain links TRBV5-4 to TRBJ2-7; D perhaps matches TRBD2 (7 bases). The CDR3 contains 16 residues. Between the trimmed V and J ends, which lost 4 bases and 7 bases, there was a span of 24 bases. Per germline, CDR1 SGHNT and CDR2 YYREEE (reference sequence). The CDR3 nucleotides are TGTGCCAGCAGCCTCTCCGGGACTCCTAGGGGGGGGGAGCAGTACTTC. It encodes CASSLSGTPRGGEQYF.

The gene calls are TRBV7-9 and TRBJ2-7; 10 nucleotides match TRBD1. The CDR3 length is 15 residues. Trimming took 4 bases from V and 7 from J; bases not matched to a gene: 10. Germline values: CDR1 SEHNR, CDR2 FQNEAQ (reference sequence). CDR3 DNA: TGTGCCAGCAGCTCAGGGGACAGGGGCCTAGGGGAGCAGTACTTC. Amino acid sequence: CASSSGDRGLGEQYF.

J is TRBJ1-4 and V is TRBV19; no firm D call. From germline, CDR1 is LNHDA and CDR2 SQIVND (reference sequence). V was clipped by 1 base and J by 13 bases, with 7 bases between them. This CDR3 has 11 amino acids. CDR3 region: CASSIGLGLFF. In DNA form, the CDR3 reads TGTGCCAGTAGTATAGGACTTGGACTGTTTTTT. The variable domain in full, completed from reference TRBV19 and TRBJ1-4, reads DGGITQSPKYLFRKEGQNVTLSCEQNLNHDAMYWYRQDPGQGLRLIYYSQIVNDFQKGDIAEGYSVSREKKESFPLTVTSAQKNPTAFYLCASSIGLGLFFGSGTQLSVL.

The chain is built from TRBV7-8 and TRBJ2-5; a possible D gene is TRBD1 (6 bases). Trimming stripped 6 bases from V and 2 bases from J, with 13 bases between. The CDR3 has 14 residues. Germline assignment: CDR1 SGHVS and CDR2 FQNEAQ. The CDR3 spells CASRFLGAQETQYF. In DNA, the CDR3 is TGTGCCAGCAGGTTCCTGGGGGCTCAAGAGACCCAGTACTTC. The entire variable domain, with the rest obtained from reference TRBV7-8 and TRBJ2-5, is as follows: GAGVSQSPRYKVAKRGQDVALRCDPISGHVSLFWYQQALGQGPEFLTYFQNEAQLDKSGLPSDRFFAERPEGSVSTLKIQRTQQEDSAVYLCASRFLGAQETQYFGPGTRLLVL.

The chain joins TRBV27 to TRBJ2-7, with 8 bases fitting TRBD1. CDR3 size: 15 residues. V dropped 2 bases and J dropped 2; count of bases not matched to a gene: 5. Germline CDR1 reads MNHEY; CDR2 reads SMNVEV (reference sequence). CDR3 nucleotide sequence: TGTGCCAGCAGTTTAACGACAGGGGATCCCTACGAGCAGTACTTC. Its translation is CASSLTTGDPYEQYF.

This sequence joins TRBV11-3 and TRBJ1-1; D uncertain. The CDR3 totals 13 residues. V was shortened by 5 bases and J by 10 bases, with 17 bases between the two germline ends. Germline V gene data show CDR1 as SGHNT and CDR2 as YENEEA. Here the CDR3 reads CASSPREGRGAFF. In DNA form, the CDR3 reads TGTGCCAGCAGCCCCCGGGAGGGAAGAGGAGCTTTCTTT.

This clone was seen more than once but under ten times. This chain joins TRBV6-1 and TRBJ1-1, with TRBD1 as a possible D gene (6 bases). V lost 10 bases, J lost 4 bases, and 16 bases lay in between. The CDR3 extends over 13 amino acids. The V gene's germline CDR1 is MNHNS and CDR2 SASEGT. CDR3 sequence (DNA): TGTGCCATCCGTCTAGGGGGGGGCACTGAAGCTTTCTTT. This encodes CAIRLGGGTEAFF.

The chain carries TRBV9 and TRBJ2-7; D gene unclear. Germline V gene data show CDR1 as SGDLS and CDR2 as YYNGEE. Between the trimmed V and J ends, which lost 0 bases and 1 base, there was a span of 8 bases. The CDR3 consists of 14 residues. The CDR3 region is CASSVAGQSYEQYF. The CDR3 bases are TGTGCCAGCAGCGTAGCTGGTCAGTCCTACGAGCAGTACTTC.

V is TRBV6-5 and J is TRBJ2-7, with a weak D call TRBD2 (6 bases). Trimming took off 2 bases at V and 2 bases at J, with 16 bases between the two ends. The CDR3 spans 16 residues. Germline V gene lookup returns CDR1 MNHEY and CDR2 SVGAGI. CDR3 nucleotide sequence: TGTGCCAGCAGTTACCAGAGATTCGGGAGCACCTACGAGCAGTACTTC. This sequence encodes CASSYQRFGSTYEQYF.

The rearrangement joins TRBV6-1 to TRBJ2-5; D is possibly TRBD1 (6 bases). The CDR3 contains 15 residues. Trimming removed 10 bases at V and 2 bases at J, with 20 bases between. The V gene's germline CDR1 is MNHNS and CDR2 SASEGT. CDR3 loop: CAILGTPKQQETQYF. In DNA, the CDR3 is TGTGCCATCCTAGGGACACCGAAACAGCAAGAGACCCAGTACTTC.

The CDR3 sequence is CASSGPGTSTGELFF. Here the CDR3 DNA reads TGTGCCAGCAGCGGGCCGGGAACATCCACCGGGGAGCTGTTTTTT. This chain uses TRBV9 with TRBJ2-2; weak D call: TRBD2 (5 bases). There are 15 residues in the CDR3. Germline-derived CDR1 and CDR2 are SGDLS and YYNGEE. V was pared by 3 bases and J by 4 bases, with 13 bases between.

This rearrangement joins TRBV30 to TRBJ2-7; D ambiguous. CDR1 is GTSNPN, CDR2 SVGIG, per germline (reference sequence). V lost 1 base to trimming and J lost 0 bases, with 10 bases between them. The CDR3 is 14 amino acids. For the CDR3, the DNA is TGTGCCTGGAGTGCGTCCCCCCTCTCCTACGAGCAGTACTTC. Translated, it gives CAWSASPLSYEQYF.

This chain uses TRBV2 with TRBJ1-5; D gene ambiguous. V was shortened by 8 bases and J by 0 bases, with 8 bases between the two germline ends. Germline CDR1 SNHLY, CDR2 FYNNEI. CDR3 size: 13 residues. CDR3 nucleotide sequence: TGTGCCAGCGCGGAGGATAGCAATCAGCCCCAGCATTTT. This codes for CASAEDSNQPQHF.

CDR3 nucleotides: TGCGCCAGCAGCTTGTCAGGTATGGATCAGCCCCAGCATTTT. The encoded protein is CASSLSGMDQPQHF. The genes are TRBV5-1 and TRBJ1-5, with D hard to call. The length of the CDR3 is 14 residues. Deletions cut 1 base from V and 5 bases from J, with 10 bases between. Germline values: CDR1 SGHRS, CDR2 YFSETQ.